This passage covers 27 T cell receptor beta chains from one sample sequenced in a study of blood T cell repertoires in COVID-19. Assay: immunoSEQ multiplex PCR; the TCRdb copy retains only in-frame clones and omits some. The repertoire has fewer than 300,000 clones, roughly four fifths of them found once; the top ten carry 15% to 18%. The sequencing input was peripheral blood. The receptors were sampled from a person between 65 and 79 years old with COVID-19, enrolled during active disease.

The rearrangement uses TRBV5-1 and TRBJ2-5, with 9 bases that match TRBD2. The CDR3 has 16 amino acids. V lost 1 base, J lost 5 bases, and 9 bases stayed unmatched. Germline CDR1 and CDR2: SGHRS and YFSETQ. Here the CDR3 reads CASSLLGGRARETQYF. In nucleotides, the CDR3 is TGCGCCAGCAGCTTGCTCGGCGGGAGGGCCCGGGAGACCCAGTACTTC.

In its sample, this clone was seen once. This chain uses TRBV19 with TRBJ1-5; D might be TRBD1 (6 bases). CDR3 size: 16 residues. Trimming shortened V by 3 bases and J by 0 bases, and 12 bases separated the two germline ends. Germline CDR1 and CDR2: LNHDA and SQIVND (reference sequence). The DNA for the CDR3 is TGTGCCAGTAGTATTAATCTGGGGGCTAGCAATCAGCCCCAGCATTTT. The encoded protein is CASSINLGASNQPQHF. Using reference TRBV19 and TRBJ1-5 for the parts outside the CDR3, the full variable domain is DGGITQSPKYLFRKEGQNVTLSCEQNLNHDAMYWYRQDPGQGLRLIYYSQIVNDFQKGDIAEGYSVSREKKESFPLTVTSAQKNPTAFYLCASSINLGASNQPQHFGDGTRLSIL.

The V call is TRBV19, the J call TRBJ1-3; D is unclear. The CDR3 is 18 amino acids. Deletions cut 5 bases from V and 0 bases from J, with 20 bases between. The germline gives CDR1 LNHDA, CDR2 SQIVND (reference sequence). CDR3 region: CASSAQNRDPTSGNTIYF. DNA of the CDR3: TGTGCCAGTAGTGCCCAAAACCGGGATCCAACCTCTGGAAACACCATATATTTT.

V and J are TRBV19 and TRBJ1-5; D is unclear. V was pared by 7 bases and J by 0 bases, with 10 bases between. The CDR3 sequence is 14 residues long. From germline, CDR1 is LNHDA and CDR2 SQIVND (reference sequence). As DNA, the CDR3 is TGTGCCAGTACCGGACTAATTAGCAATCAGCCCCAGCATTTT. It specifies CASTGLISNQPQHF.

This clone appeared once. In DNA, the CDR3 is TGTGCCACCAGTGAATTGGGACTGTCGAACACCGGGGAGCTGTTTTTT. Residues: CATSELGLSNTGELFF. The chain joins TRBV24-1 to TRBJ2-2; possibly TRBD2 for D (6 bases). The V gene's germline CDR1 is KGHDR and CDR2 SFDVKD. Between the trimmed V and J ends, which lost 4 bases and 0 bases, there was a span of 11 bases. There are 16 residues in the CDR3.

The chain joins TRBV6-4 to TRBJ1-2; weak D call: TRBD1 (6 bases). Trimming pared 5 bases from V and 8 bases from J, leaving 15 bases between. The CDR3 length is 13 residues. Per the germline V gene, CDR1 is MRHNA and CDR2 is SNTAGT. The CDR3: CASSPTGFGGYTF. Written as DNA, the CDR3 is TGTGCCAGCAGTCCCACAGGGTTTGGCGGCTACACCTTC.

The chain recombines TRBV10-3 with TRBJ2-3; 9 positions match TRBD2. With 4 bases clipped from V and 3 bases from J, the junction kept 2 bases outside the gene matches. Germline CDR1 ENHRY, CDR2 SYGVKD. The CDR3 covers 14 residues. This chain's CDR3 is CAISGLAVTDTQYF. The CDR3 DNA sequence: TGTGCCATCAGTGGACTAGCGGTAACAGATACGCAGTATTTT.

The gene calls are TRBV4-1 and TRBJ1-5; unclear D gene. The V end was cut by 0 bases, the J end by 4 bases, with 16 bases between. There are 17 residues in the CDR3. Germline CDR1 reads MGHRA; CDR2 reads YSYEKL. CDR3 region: CASSQDGRGEGNQPQHF. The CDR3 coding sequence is TGCGCCAGCAGCCAAGATGGTCGGGGAGAGGGAAATCAGCCCCAGCATTTT.

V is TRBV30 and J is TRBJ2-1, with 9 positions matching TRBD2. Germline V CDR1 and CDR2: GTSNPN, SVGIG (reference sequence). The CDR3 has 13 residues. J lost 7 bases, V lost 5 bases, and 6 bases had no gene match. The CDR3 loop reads CAWGLALGNEQFF. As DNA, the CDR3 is TGTGCCTGGGGACTAGCGCTAGGAAATGAGCAGTTCTTC. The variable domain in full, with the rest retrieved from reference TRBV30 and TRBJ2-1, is SQTIHQWPATLVQPVGSPLSLECTVEGTSNPNLYWYRQAAGRGLQLLFYSVGIGQISSEVPQNLSASRPQDRQFILSSKKLLLSDSGFYLCAWGLALGNEQFFGPGTRLTVL.

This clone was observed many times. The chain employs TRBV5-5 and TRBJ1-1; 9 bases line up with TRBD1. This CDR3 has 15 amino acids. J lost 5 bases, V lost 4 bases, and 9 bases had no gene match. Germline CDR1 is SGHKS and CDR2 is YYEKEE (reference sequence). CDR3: CASSKQGARGTEAFF. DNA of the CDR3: TGTGCCAGCAGCAAACAGGGGGCGCGGGGGACTGAAGCTTTCTTT.

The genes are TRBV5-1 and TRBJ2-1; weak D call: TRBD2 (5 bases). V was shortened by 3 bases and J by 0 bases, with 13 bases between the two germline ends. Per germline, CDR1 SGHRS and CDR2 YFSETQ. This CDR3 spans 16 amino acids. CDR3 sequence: CASSSSTGSSYNEQFF. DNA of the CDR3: TGCGCCAGCAGCTCCTCGACGGGGAGCTCCTACAATGAGCAGTTCTTC. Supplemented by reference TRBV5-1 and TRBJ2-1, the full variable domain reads KAGVTQTPRYLIKTRGQQVTLSCSPISGHRSVSWYQQTPGQGLQFLFEYFSETQRNKGNFPGRFSGRQFSNSRSEMNVSTLELGDSALYLCASSSSTGSSYNEQFFGPGTRLTVL.

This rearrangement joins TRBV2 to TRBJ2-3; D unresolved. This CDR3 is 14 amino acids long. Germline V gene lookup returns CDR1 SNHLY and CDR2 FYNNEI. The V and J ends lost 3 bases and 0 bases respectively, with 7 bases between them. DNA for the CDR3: TGTGCCAGCAGTGAGAGTACTAGCACAGATACGCAGTATTTT. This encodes CASSESTSTDTQYF. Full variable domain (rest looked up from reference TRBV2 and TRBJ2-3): EPEVTQTPSHQVTQMGQEVILRCVPISNHLYFYWYRQILGQKVEFLVSFYNNEISEKSEIFDDQFSVERPDGSNFTLKIRSTKLEDSAMYFCASSESTSTDTQYFGPGTRLTVL.

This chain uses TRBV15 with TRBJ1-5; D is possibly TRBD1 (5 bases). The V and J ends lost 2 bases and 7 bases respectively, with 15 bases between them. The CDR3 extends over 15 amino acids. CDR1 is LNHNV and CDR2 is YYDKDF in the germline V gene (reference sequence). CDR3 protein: CATSRTARVGQPQHF. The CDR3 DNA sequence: TGTGCCACCAGCAGAACCGCCAGGGTGGGCCAGCCCCAGCATTTT.

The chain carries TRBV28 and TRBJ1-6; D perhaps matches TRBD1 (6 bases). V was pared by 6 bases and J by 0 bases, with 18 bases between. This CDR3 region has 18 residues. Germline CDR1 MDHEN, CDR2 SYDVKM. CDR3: CASSTQTGKNSYNSPLHF. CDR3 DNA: TGTGCCAGCAGCACACAAACAGGGAAAAACTCCTATAATTCACCCCTCCACTTT.

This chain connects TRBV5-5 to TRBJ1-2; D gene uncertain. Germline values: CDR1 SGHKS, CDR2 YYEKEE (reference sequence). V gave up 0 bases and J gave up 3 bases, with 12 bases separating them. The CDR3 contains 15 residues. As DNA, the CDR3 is TGTGCCAGCAGCTTGGAGGAGGGTGTGTACTATGGCTACACCTTC. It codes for CASSLEEGVYYGYTF. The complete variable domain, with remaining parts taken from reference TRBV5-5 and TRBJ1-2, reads DAGVTQSPTHLIKTRGQQVTLRCSPISGHKSVSWYQQVLGQGPQFIFQYYEKEERGRGNFPDRFSARQFPNYSSELNVNALLLGDSALYLCASSLEEGVYYGYTFGSGTRLTVV.

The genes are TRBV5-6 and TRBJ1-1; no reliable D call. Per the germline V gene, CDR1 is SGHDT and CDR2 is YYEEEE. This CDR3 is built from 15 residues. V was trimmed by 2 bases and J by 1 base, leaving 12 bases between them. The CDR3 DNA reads TGTGCCAGCAGCTTCTCTACCCGGGGGAACACTGAAGCTTTCTTT. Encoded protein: CASSFSTRGNTEAFF.

The CDR3, as DNA: TGTGCCAGCAGCAAGGGACAGGGATCGTCCGAGCAGTACTTC. Its protein is CASSKGQGSSEQYF. The chain joins TRBV6-4 to TRBJ2-7, with 9 nucleotides matching TRBD1. The germline V gene encodes CDR1 MRHNA and CDR2 SNTAGT. Germline trimming cut 6 bases from V and 6 bases from J; bases unmatched to any gene: 9. This CDR3 is built from 14 residues.

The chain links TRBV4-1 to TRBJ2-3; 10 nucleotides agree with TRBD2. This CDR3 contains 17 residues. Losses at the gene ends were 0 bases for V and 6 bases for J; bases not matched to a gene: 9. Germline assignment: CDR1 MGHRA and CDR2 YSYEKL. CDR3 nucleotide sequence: TGCGCCAGCAGCCAAGATCGAAGCGGGAGGGCCGGGGATACGCAGTATTTT. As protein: CASSQDRSGRAGDTQYF.

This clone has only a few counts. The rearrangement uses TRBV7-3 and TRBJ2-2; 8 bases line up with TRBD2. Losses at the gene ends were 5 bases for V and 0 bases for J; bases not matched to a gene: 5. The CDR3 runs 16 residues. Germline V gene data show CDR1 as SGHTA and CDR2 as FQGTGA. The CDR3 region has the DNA TGTGCCAGCAGCGAACTAGCGGTGGCGAACACCGGGGAGCTGTTTTTT. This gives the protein CASSELAVANTGELFF.

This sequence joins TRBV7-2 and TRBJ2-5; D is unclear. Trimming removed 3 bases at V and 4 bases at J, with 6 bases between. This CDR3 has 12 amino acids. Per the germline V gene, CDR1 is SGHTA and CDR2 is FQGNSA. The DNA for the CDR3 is TGTGCCAGCAGCTTCGAGCGAGAGACCCAGTACTTC. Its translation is CASSFERETQYF.

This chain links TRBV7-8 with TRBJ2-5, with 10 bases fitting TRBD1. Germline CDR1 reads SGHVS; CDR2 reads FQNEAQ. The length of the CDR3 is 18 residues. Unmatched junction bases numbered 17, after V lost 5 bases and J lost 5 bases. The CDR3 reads CASSLRQGATALGETQYF. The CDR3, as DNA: TGTGCCAGCAGCCTTAGACAGGGGGCTACCGCTTTGGGGGAGACCCAGTACTTC. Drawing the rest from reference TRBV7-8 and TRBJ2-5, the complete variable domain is GAGVSQSPRYKVAKRGQDVALRCDPISGHVSLFWYQQALGQGPEFLTYFQNEAQLDKSGLPSDRFFAERPEGSVSTLKIQRTQQEDSAVYLCASSLRQGATALGETQYFGPGTRLLVL.

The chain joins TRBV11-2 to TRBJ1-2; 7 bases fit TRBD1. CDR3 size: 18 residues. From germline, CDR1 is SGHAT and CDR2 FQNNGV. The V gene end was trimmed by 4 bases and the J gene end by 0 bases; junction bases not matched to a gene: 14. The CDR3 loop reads CASSSTSGGWGANYGYTF. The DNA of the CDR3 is TGTGCCAGCAGCTCCACCTCAGGGGGGTGGGGTGCTAACTATGGCTACACCTTC.

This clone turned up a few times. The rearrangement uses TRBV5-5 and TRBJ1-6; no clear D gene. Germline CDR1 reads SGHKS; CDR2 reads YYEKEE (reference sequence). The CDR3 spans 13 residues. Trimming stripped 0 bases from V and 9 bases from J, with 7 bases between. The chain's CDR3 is CASSLEEFSPLHF. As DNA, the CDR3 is TGTGCCAGCAGCTTGGAGGAGTTTTCACCCCTCCACTTT.

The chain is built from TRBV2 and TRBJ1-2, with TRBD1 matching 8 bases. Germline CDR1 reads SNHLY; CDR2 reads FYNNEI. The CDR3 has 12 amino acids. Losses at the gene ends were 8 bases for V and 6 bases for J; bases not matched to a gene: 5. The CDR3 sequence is CASLPGGHGYTF. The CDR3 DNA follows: TGTGCCAGCTTGCCAGGGGGCCATGGCTACACCTTC.

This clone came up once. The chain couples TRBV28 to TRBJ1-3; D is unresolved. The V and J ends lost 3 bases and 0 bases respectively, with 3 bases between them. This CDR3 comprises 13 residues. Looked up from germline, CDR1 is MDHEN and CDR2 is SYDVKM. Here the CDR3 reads CASSFNSGNTIYF. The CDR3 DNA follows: TGTGCCAGCAGTTTTAACTCTGGAAACACCATATATTTT.

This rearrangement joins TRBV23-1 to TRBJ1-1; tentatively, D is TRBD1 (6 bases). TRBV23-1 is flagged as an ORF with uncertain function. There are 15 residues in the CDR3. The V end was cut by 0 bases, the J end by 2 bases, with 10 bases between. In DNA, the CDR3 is TGCGCCAGCAGTCAATCGAGGGGGGGAAACACTGAAGCTTTCTTT. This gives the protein CASSQSRGGNTEAFF.

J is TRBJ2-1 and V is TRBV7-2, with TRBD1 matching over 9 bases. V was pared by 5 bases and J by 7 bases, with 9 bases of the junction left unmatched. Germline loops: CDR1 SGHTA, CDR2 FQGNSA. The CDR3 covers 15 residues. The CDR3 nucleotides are TGTGCCAGCAGCCTAACGGGACAGGGAAGAAATGAGCAGTTCTTC. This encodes CASSLTGQGRNEQFF.